These 25 T cell receptor beta chains were all obtained from the same sample, sequenced in a study of human T cells and chemical hapten exposure. Sequencing started from total RNA isolated from unfractionated whole blood. What the library attached to individual cDNA molecules were unique molecular identifiers. Each CDR3 protein gets one entry after TCRdb re-called the reads with MiXCR. The profile shows about 120,000 distinct CDR3 sequences, about 8.9% of them singletons. Sequenced sample: whole blood. The receptor set was obtained from a human donor in good health. Some clones in this sample may be carry-over from other donors' samples.

This chain uses TRBV7-9 with TRBJ1-3; D remains ambiguous. Trimming left V 3 bases short and J 3 bases short, with 9 bases between. Germline V gene lookup returns CDR1 SEHNR and CDR2 FQNEAQ (reference sequence). This CDR3 comprises 14 residues. The CDR3 spells CASSFLGGGNTIYF. The CDR3 region has the DNA TGTGCCAGCAGCTTTTTGGGTGGTGGAAACACCATATATTTT.

This clonotype has a count of ten or more. The rearrangement uses TRBV14 and TRBJ1-6; D not resolved. V was shortened by 1 base and J by 5 bases, with 15 bases between the two germline ends. The germline CDR1 and CDR2 sequences are SGHDN and FVKESK. The CDR3 runs 17 residues. The CDR3, as DNA: TGTGCCAGCAGCCAAGGGGCGAAGGGCGGCGATAATTCACCCCTCCACTTT. Translated: CASSQGAKGGDNSPLHF.

The sample holds a few counts of this clonotype. The V gene is TRBV3-1, the J gene TRBJ2-1, with a possible D match to TRBD2 (6 bases). The germline V and J ends were trimmed by 5 bases and 4 bases, with 15 bases remaining between them. Germline CDR1 is LGHDT and CDR2 is YNNKEL (reference sequence). The CDR3 length is 15 residues. CDR3 nucleotides: TGTGCCAGCAGCTTTTGGACGGGAGATTACAATGAGCAGTTCTTC. This gives the protein CASSFWTGDYNEQFF.

This clonotype occurred many times. The chain joins TRBV21-1 to TRBJ2-7; whether TRBD2, the table's D call, matches the DNA was not checked. TRBV21-1 has pseudogene status. The CDR3 loop spans 12 amino acids. In DNA form, the CDR3 reads TGTGCCAGCAGCAAAGCGGGAGGCGAGCAGTACTTC. Translating it yields CASSKAGGEQYF.

This clonotype was detected only a few times. V usage is TRBV20-1 and J usage is TRBJ1-5; D unresolved. V was pared by 0 bases and J by 7 bases, with 13 bases between. CDR1 is DFQATT and CDR2 is SNEGSKA in the germline V gene (reference sequence). This CDR3 region has 14 residues. The CDR3 DNA follows: TGCAGTGCTAGAGATTCGAAGGGCGGGCAGCCCCAGCATTTT. Protein: CSARDSKGGQPQHF.

The table lists this clonotype with many counts. The rearrangement uses TRBV11-2 and TRBJ2-1; D is ambiguous. This CDR3 is built from 13 residues. From germline, CDR1 is SGHAT and CDR2 FQNNGV. V was shortened by 2 bases and J by 7 bases, with 9 bases between the two germline ends. The CDR3 DNA is TGTGCCAGCAGCTTAATTGGGCAAAATGAGCAGTTCTTC. It specifies CASSLIGQNEQFF.

This clonotype was found a few times. This chain connects TRBV4-2 to TRBJ2-7; D is possibly TRBD2 (5 bases). This CDR3 region has 15 residues. The V end lost 0 bases, the J end lost 2 bases, and 11 bases lay between the germline ends. Germline V lookup: CDR1 LGHNA, CDR2 YNFKEQ. For the CDR3, the DNA is TGTGCCAGCAGCCAAGACGGACTGATAACCTACGAGCAGTACTTC. Protein sequence: CASSQDGLITYEQYF.

There are many counts of this clonotype. The chain links TRBV21-1 to TRBJ1-5; the table names TRBD1, a call not compared with the DNA. TRBV21-1 is shown as a pseudogene. CDR3 length: 13 amino acids. This CDR3 reads CARTTGDDQPQHF. DNA for the CDR3: TGTGCCAGGACGACAGGGGATGATCAGCCCCAGCATTTT.

There are many counts of this clonotype. This chain joins TRBV29-1 and TRBJ2-5, with D perhaps TRBD2 (7 bases). V lost 4 bases to trimming and J lost 2 bases, with 11 bases between them. The CDR3 covers 13 residues. The germline CDR1 and CDR2 sequences are SQVTM and ANQGSEA. CDR3 residues: CSVGGGTQETQYF. In nucleotides, the CDR3 is TGCAGCGTTGGGGGGGGGACACAAGAGACCCAGTACTTC.

The CDR3 sequence: CASSVTAGANVLTF. Here the CDR3 DNA reads TGTGCCAGCAGCGTTACGGCTGGGGCCAACGTCCTGACTTTC. V and J are TRBV9 and TRBJ2-6; D ambiguous. Trimming took 2 bases from V and 2 from J, leaving 5 bases between them. This CDR3 comprises 14 residues. Looked up from germline, CDR1 is SGDLS and CDR2 is YYNGEE.

The chain is built from TRBV2 and TRBJ2-7; TRBD2 might be the D (5 bases). In germline, CDR1 is SNHLY, CDR2 FYNNEI. The length of the CDR3 is 15 residues. Trimming stripped 10 bases from V and 2 bases from J, with 21 bases between. This CDR3 is CATTPYSPSTYEQYF. The CDR3 DNA reads as TGTGCCACCACCCCATACAGCCCTAGCACCTACGAGCAGTACTTC.

This clonotype was counted between two and nine times. The chain links TRBV20-1 to TRBJ2-3; 12 nucleotides line up with TRBD2. Looked up from germline, CDR1 is DFQATT and CDR2 is SNEGSKA (reference sequence). V lost 3 bases to trimming and J lost 4 bases; unmatched junction nucleotides: 14. This CDR3 is 18 amino acids long. In DNA, the CDR3 is TGCAGTGCTAGTCTAGCGGGGGGGCCGCTCGGGCTCGCAGATACGCAGTATTTT. This translates into CSASLAGGPLGLADTQYF.

The J gene is TRBJ1-6, the V gene TRBV7-9; no reliable D call. Germline CDR1 SEHNR, CDR2 FQNEAQ (reference sequence). V was cut by 5 bases and J by 1 base, with 12 bases left in between. This CDR3 region has 16 residues. The CDR3: CASSLDQRSYNSPLHF. CDR3 nucleotides: TGTGCCAGCAGCCTCGACCAGAGATCCTATAATTCACCCCTCCACTTT.

The chain is built from TRBV11-2 and TRBJ2-2, with a weak D call TRBD2 (6 bases). The V gene lost 5 bases and the J gene lost 1 base, with 11 bases spanning the gap. The CDR3 sequence is 15 residues long. Germline V gene sequence: CDR1 SGHAT, CDR2 FQNNGV. CDR3 DNA sequence: TGTGCCAGCAGCCCCATAGCGGAGAACACCGGGGAGCTGTTTTTT. This translates into CASSPIAENTGELFF.

This clonotype has at least ten counts. This chain connects TRBV4-1 to TRBJ2-7, with TRBD2 matching 9 bases. V lost 3 bases, J lost 2 bases, and 8 bases stayed unmatched. The CDR3 consists of 16 residues. CDR1 is MGHRA, CDR2 YSYEKL, per germline. CDR3 in amino acids: CASSQSRASGAYEQYF. The CDR3 DNA is TGCGCCAGCAGCCAGTCTCGGGCTAGCGGGGCCTACGAGCAGTACTTC.

The sample holds a few counts of this clonotype. This chain joins TRBV4-3 and TRBJ1-1; TRBD1 agrees at 12 bases. The germline V gene has CDR1 LGHNA and CDR2 YSLEER. J lost 5 bases, V lost 0 bases, and 19 bases had no gene match. The CDR3 is made up of 21 amino acids. CDR3 coding DNA: TGCGCCAGCAGCCAAGACAGGTTATCTCTCCCTTGGGACAGGGGGCATACTGAAGCTTTCTTT. Residues: CASSQDRLSLPWDRGHTEAFF.

This clonotype was detected many times. J is TRBJ1-4 and V is TRBV7-6; 8 bases map to TRBD1. The germline V gene has CDR1 SGHVS and CDR2 FNYEAQ. Trimming at V came to 5 bases and at J to 8 bases, leaving 4 bases not matched to a gene. The CDR3 extends over 13 amino acids. The CDR3 reads CASSPRGQEKLFF. The CDR3 DNA reads TGTGCCAGCAGCCCCAGGGGGCAGGAAAAACTGTTTTTT.

This clonotype was seen only a few times. The rearrangement uses TRBV5-1 and TRBJ2-1, with D perhaps matching TRBD1 or TRBD2 (6 bases each). The CDR3 is 14 amino acids. The ends were cut back, 9 bases at V and 10 bases at J, with 23 bases in the middle. Germline-derived CDR1 and CDR2 are SGHRS and YFSETQ. CDR3 loop: CATALGGREKEQFF. CDR3 in DNA: TGCGCCACCGCTTTAGGGGGGCGCGAAAAAGAGCAGTTCTTC.

This clonotype was seen at least ten times. V is TRBV9 and J is TRBJ1-1; 8 bases match TRBD1. Looked up from germline, CDR1 is SGDLS and CDR2 is YYNGEE. With V trimmed by 4 bases and J by 5 bases, 7 bases remained unmatched. This CDR3 contains 14 residues. This CDR3 is CASSTNRGLTEAFF. The CDR3 DNA sequence: TGTGCCAGCAGCACTAACAGGGGGTTGACTGAAGCTTTCTTT.

The rearrangement uses TRBV3-1 and TRBJ2-1; 8 nucleotides agree with TRBD2. The CDR3 runs 16 residues. Germline V gene sequence: CDR1 LGHDT, CDR2 YNNKEL (reference sequence). The trim removed 2 bases at V and 4 bases at J, leaving 7 bases unmatched. As DNA, the CDR3 is TGTGCCAGCAGCCAATTTAGGCGGGAGGCTTACAATGAGCAGTTCTTC. As protein: CASSQFRREAYNEQFF.

This clonotype occurred a few times. The V and J genes are TRBV20-1 and TRBJ2-1; 7 bases match TRBD2. The CDR3 has 15 amino acids. Losses at the gene ends were 3 bases for V and 4 bases for J; bases not matched to a gene: 9. CDR1 is DFQATT and CDR2 is SNEGSKA in the germline V gene (reference sequence). The CDR3 protein is CSASLKRGIYNEQFF. The CDR3 DNA is TGCAGTGCTAGTTTGAAGCGGGGAATTTACAATGAGCAGTTCTTC.

This chain uses TRBV11-2 with TRBJ1-6; D is uncertain. Trimming took 0 bases from V and 11 from J, leaving 5 bases between them. CDR1 is SGHAT and CDR2 is FQNNGV in the germline V gene. CDR3 length equals 12 residues. CDR3 amino acids: CASSLDSAPLHF. CDR3 nucleotides: TGTGCCAGCAGCTTAGATTCGGCACCCCTCCACTTT. Looking up the rest from reference TRBV11-2 and TRBJ1-6 gives the full variable domain: EAGVAQSPRYKIIEKRQSVAFWCNPISGHATLYWYQQILGQGPKLLIQFQNNGVVDDSQLPKDRFSAERLKGVDSTLKIQPAKLEDSAVYLCASSLDSAPLHFGNGTRLTVT.

This clonotype was observed a handful of times. The J gene is TRBJ2-7, the V gene TRBV6-1; 9 bases agree with TRBD2. Trimming cost V 4 bases and J 3 bases; bases outside gene matches: 7. CDR1 is MNHNS and CDR2 is SASEGT in the germline V gene. The CDR3 covers 15 residues. DNA of the CDR3: TGTGCCAGCAGTGTTACCGGGACTAGCAGCTACGAGCAGTACTTC. Translated: CASSVTGTSSYEQYF.

This clonotype was counted many times. The rearrangement uses TRBV18 and TRBJ2-7; possibly TRBD2 for D (5 bases). The CDR3 covers 13 residues. The germline CDR1 and CDR2 sequences are KGHSH and LQKENI. Deletions cut 4 bases from V and 3 bases from J, with 10 bases between. The CDR3 loop is CASSLRVDYEQYF. DNA for the CDR3: TGTGCCAGCTCACTGCGGGTAGACTACGAGCAGTACTTC.

The V call is TRBV29-1, the J call TRBJ2-7, with 10 nucleotides matching TRBD1. Germline V gives CDR1 SQVTM, CDR2 ANQGSEA. The V and J ends lost 8 bases and 2 bases, in that order; junction bases with no gene match: 3. CDR3 length: 12 residues. The CDR3: CSYGQGAYEQYF. CDR3 coding DNA: TGCAGCTACGGACAGGGGGCCTACGAGCAGTACTTC.